The rows below give T cell receptor beta chains drawn from one sample of a study of Ad26.COV2.S vaccination and SARS-CoV-2 variants. Libraries were prepared by immunoSEQ multiplex PCR; TCRdb keeps only in-frame clonotypes and omits some of them. The table has a few hundred thousand clones, 88% seen once. The sample consisted of peripheral blood, taken in a trial of Ad26.COV2.S vaccine versus placebo. These receptor sequences come from a person aged 18-65 years who received the Ad26.COV2.S COVID-19 vaccine or a placebo. The CDR3 runs from the conserved cysteine through the conserved F or W. A D gene is named only where the DNA matches it firmly. Expanded clones get a size class; other rows say once, few or many, or leave the size out.

d_gene,j_gene,v_gene,abundance,CDR3aa,CDR3nt
TRBD1,TRBJ2-5,TRBV5-1,-,CASRSDRGRWETQYF,TGCGCCAGCAGATCTGACAGGGGGCGATGGGAGACCCAGTACTTC
-,TRBJ1-5,TRBV19,-,CASSIEDRGNQPQHF,TGTGCCAGTAGTATAGAGGACCGTGGCAATCAGCCCCAGCATTTT
-,TRBJ2-5,TRBV5-1,-,CASSLGQQETQYF,TGCGCCAGCAGCTTGGGACAGCAAGAGACCCAGTACTTC
TRBD2,TRBJ2-1,TRBV7-9,-,CASSVYFGGVNNEQFF,TGTGCCAGCAGCGTCTATTTCGGGGGGGTCAACAATGAGCAGTTCTTC
-,TRBJ2-7,TRBV6-5,-,CASSYSTWTGYEQYF,TGTGCCAGCAGTTACTCGACCTGGACGGGTTACGAGCAGTACTTC
TRBD2,TRBJ2-3,TRBV5-8,-,CASRLSGGIIGTDTQYF,TGTGCCAGCCGGTTGAGCGGGGGGATTATAGGGACAGATACGCAGTATTTT
-,TRBJ1-5,TRBV2,-,CASSEVEGQPQHF,TGTGCCAGCAGTGAGGTGGAAGGTCAGCCCCAGCATTTT
TRBD1,TRBJ1-2,TRBV5-1,-,CASSFNGGDRVAGYTF,TGCGCCAGCAGTTTCAACGGAGGCGACAGGGTGGCTGGCTACACCTTC
TRBD1,TRBJ2-7,TRBV29-1,-,CSGGPGQGRHEQYF,TGCAGCGGGGGACCGGGACAGGGGCGCCACGAGCAGTACTTC
-,TRBJ2-5,TRBV7-2,once,CASSLGGWAGETQYF,TGTGCCAGCAGCTTAGGAGGGTGGGCGGGAGAGACCCAGTACTTC
-,TRBJ2-4,TRBV18,-,CASSRLERNIQYF,TGTGCCAGCTCACGATTAGAGAGAAACATTCAGTACTTC
-,TRBJ2-5,TRBV7-9,once,CASSLGSGETQYF,TGTGCCAGCAGCTTAGGTTCGGGGGAGACCCAGTACTTC
-,TRBJ1-4,TRBV29-1,-,CSVGRANEKLFF,TGCAGCGTTGGGAGGGCTAATGAAAAACTGTTTTTT
TRBD2,TRBJ2-7,TRBV6-2/TRBV6-3,-,CASSDRLAGAYEQYF,TGTGCCAGCAGTGACCGACTAGCGGGGGCATACGAGCAGTACTTC
-,TRBJ1-2,TRBV5-1,-,CASRRMDDANYGYTF,TGCGCCAGCCGGAGAATGGACGACGCTAACTATGGCTACACCTTC
-,TRBJ1-2,TRBV7-9,-,CASSLGQAPNYGYTF,TGTGCCAGCAGCTTAGGACAGGCCCCTAACTATGGCTACACCTTC
TRBD1,TRBJ1-2,TRBV11-2,-,CASSLVDRGDGYTF,TGTGCCAGCAGCTTAGTGGACAGGGGCGATGGCTACACCTTC
-,TRBJ2-3,TRBV7-3,-,CASSATSTGTQYF,TGTGCCAGCAGCGCCACTTCTACGGGGACGCAGTATTTT
-,TRBJ1-2,TRBV5-4,-,CASSLGRGVANYGYTF,TGTGCCAGCAGCTTGGGCAGGGGAGTTGCTAACTATGGCTACACCTTC
-,TRBJ2-1,TRBV6-1,-,CASSYRDEQFF,TGTGCCAGCAGCTACAGGGATGAGCAGTTCTTC
-,TRBJ2-2,TRBV3-1/TRBV3-2,-,CASSQGASTGELFF,TGTGCCAGCAGCCAAGGGGCCAGTACCGGGGAGCTGTTTTTT
-,TRBJ2-3,TRBV10-3,-,CAISSQGNTDTQYF,TGTGCCATCAGTTCACAGGGAAACACAGATACGCAGTATTTT
-,TRBJ1-2,TRBV2,few,CASRDDGGGYTF,TGTGCCAGCAGGGATGACGGGGGAGGCTACACCTTC
-,TRBJ2-5,TRBV7-9,-,CASSLFGTREETQYF,TGTGCCAGCAGCTTATTTGGGACACGAGAGGAGACCCAGTACTTC
TRBD2,TRBJ2-1,TRBV3-1/TRBV3-2,-,CASSQARGVSWFF,TGTGCCAGCAGCCAAGCTCGGGGGGTATCCTGGTTCTTC
-,TRBJ1-5,TRBV4-3,-,CASSQGTREQPQHF,TGCGCCAGCAGCCAAGGGACGAGGGAGCAGCCCCAGCATTTT
-,TRBJ1-3,TRBV7-2,-,CASSLIRTANTIYF,TGTGCCAGCAGCTTAATCCGGACAGCTAACACCATATATTTT
TRBD1,TRBJ1-5,TRBV11-2,-,CASSLTGASNQPQHF,TGTGCCAGCAGCTTGACAGGGGCCTCCAATCAGCCCCAGCATTTT
TRBD1,TRBJ1-4,TRBV25-1,-,CASRRQGGEKLFF,TGTGCCAGCAGAAGACAGGGAGGTGAAAAACTGTTTTTT
-,TRBJ1-1,TRBV29-1,-,CSVRHEGSSTEAFF,TGCAGCGTTCGCCATGAAGGCTCCTCCACTGAAGCTTTCTTT
-,TRBJ2-7,TRBV5-5,-,CASSLGGGGPSYEQYF,TGTGCCAGCAGCTTGGGGGGAGGAGGACCCTCCTACGAGCAGTACTTC
-,TRBJ2-7,TRBV11-2,-,CASSLVLDSRVLPYEQYF,TGTGCCAGCAGCTTAGTTTTGGACAGCCGCGTTTTACCCTACGAGCAGTACTTC
-,TRBJ2-2,TRBV5-1,-,CASSLDSSGVRATGELFF,TGCGCCAGCAGCTTGGACTCTTCAGGGGTTCGCGCCACCGGGGAGCTGTTTTTT
TRBD2,TRBJ2-3,TRBV7-3,-,CASSSGLAGTTDTQYF,TGTGCCAGCAGCTCCGGGCTAGCGGGGACCACAGATACGCAGTATTTT
-,TRBJ2-7,TRBV5-6,-,CASSLQTGSYEQYF,TGTGCCAGCAGCCTACAGACAGGCTCCTACGAGCAGTACTTC
TRBD1,TRBJ2-2,TRBV11-3,-,CASSLQPPGQGASTGELFF,TGTGCCAGCAGCCTACAACCCCCGGGACAGGGGGCTTCCACCGGGGAGCTGTTTTTT
-,TRBJ2-7,TRBV5-6,-,CASSRLGQISYEQYF,TGTGCCAGCAGCCGCCTCGGACAAATATCCTACGAGCAGTACTTC
-,TRBJ2-7,TRBV7-9,-,CASSLVDGSYEQYF,TGTGCCAGCAGCTTAGTCGACGGGTCCTACGAGCAGTACTTC
TRBD1,TRBJ2-2,TRBV6-6,-,CASSQRTGIKANTGELFF,TGTGCCAGCAGTCAACGGACAGGGATTAAGGCAAACACCGGGGAGCTGTTTTTT
-,TRBJ2-7,TRBV27,-,CASSWRTDSYEQYF,TGTGCCAGCAGTTGGCGGACAGACTCCTACGAGCAGTACTTC
TRBD1,TRBJ2-2,TRBV30,-,CAWSIGTVNTGELFF,TGTGCCTGGAGCATCGGGACAGTAAACACCGGGGAGCTGTTTTTT
-,TRBJ2-2,TRBV7-2,-,CASSLTGSPGELFF,TGTGCCAGCAGCCTGACAGGAAGTCCCGGGGAGCTGTTTTTT
TRBD2,TRBJ2-5,TRBV24-1,-,CATSDSGTSGFQKTQYF,TGTGCCACCAGTGATTCAGGGACTAGCGGATTTCAAAAGACCCAGTACTTC
TRBD1,TRBJ1-1,TRBV27,-,CASRGQGSTEAFF,TGTGCCAGCAGAGGACAGGGGTCGACTGAAGCTTTCTTT
-,TRBJ2-1,TRBV7-3,-,CASSLTFRTEQFF,TGTGCCAGCAGCTTAACGTTTCGGACTGAGCAGTTCTTC
-,TRBJ2-3,TRBV5-8,-,CASSLRGTRGTDTQYF,TGTGCCAGCAGCTTGAGAGGGACCAGGGGCACAGATACGCAGTATTTT